This TCR beta chain originates from a study of T cell responses to AZD1222 COVID-19 vaccine. Points from the study as a whole: Sampling captured repertoires only after the peak T cell response. Two doses of AZD1222 preceded a rise in Spike-specific TCR breadth and depth. Donor demographics were predominantly white British with a female majority; clonal diversity may be underestimated.

The CDR3 runs 12 residues. The germline V gene encodes CDR1 LNHDA and CDR2 SQIVND (reference sequence). Trimming left V 6 bases short and J 8 bases short, with 13 bases between. Measured with immunoSEQ multiplex PCR; TCRdb has only the in-frame clones, and not every one. The sample records 85,000 to 110,000 clones, 91% being singletons. Concerning this clone: The antigen remains unidentified.

The TCR originated in an adult in good health. The genes are TRBV19 and TRBJ1-2, with D hard to call. The starting material was peripheral blood, obtained on day 0 of AZD1222 vaccination. The CDR3 spells CASSATARGYTF. Written as DNA, the CDR3 is TGTGCCAGTAGCGCCACTGCTCGGGGCTACACCTTC.